This T cell receptor beta chain was profiled in a study of blood T cell repertoires in COVID-19. The sample holds many counts of this clone. TCRdb's copy holds only in-frame clones and misses some; the assay was immunoSEQ multiplex PCR. The sample has fewer than 95,000 clones; 86% are singletons. CDR1 PRHDT and CDR2 FYEKMQ come from the germline V gene (reference sequence). This CDR3 region has 15 residues. V lost 4 bases, J lost 3 bases, and 16 bases lay in between. The receptor's source is a man aged 50-59 years with active or convalescent COVID-19. The sequenced material came from peripheral blood. The J gene is TRBJ2-7, the V gene TRBV13; possible D gene TRBD2, 5 bases. CDR3 loop: CASSSNGVGDYEQYF. Written as DNA, the CDR3 is TGTGCCAGCAGCTCGAATGGGGTGGGAGACTACGAGCAGTACTTC.